This T cell receptor (beta chain) was identified during a study of blood T cell repertoires in COVID-19. Study information: Samples taken during acute and convalescent COVID-19 were collected in the United States, Italy and Spain. PBMCs, B-cell-depleted T cells, or T cells were the source of the cDNA or gDNA that made up the material.

Original analysis: By means of reference gene primer amplification, nucleated cell counts were estimated. Generated by immunoSEQ multiplex PCR, the TCRdb table keeps only in-frame clones and is missing some. For V, J and clone size, that table is used; D and trimming come from the DNA. The sample has around 270,000 clones, approximately 90% seen once; the top ten hold about 4.2%. The V gene's germline CDR1 is LNHDA and CDR2 SQIVND (reference sequence). The germline V and J ends were trimmed by 7 bases and 8 bases, with 18 bases remaining between them. CDR3 length equals 14 residues. The chain has TRBV19 and TRBJ2-1; tentatively, D is TRBD2 (6 bases). This receptor was taken from a man between 35 and 55 years old with acute or convalescent COVID-19. What was sequenced was peripheral blood. CDR3 region: CASTLGGSFDEQFF. In DNA form, the CDR3 reads TGTGCCAGTACTTTGGGGGGTAGTTTCGATGAGCAGTTCTTC.